The next 19 T cell receptor beta chains were all read from a single sample in a study of memory B cells and T cells in multiple sclerosis. Libraries were prepared by immunoSEQ multiplex PCR; TCRdb keeps only in-frame clonotypes and omits some of them. The table shows under 50,000 clones, with about 80% occurring only once. Their recognized antigens are unknown. After stimulus-free culture, autoproliferating CFSE-dim and non-proliferating CFSE-high T cells were sequenced separately. About 50 million CFSE-labeled PBMCs were cultured 6 to 7 days unstimulated, then replicate wells were pooled. Sequencing was done on a sample of PBMCs from blood kept in culture. These receptors were obtained from a human donor with multiple sclerosis.

This clone was seen only a few times. The identical CDR3 is also encoded by other nucleotide sequences in the sample. The chain carries TRBV14 and TRBJ1-2; D is unresolved. V gave up 1 base and J gave up 0 bases, with 3 bases separating them. CDR1 and CDR2 from the germline V gene are SGHDN and FVKESK. The CDR3 sequence is 13 residues long. In nucleotides, the CDR3 is TGTGCCAGCAGCCAAGGGGCTAACTATGGCTACACCTTC. Its translation is CASSQGANYGYTF.

The chain uses TRBV5-1 and TRBJ2-2; D possibly matches TRBD1 or TRBD2 (5 bases each). V was trimmed by 0 bases and J by 2 bases, leaving 11 bases between them. Germline lookup yields CDR1 SGHRS and CDR2 YFSETQ. The CDR3 consists of 16 residues. The CDR3 nucleotides read TGCGCCAGCAGCTTGGGTCTGGGGGTCAACACCGGGGAGCTGTTTTTT. Amino acid sequence: CASSLGLGVNTGELFF.

This sequence joins TRBV6-6 and TRBJ1-2, with TRBD1 matching 7 bases. This CDR3 spans 13 amino acids. Trimming at V came to 5 bases and at J to 8 bases, leaving 8 bases not matched to a gene. Germline CDR1 MNHNY, CDR2 SVGAGI (reference sequence). The CDR3 DNA reads as TGTGCCAGCAGTCTAACCGGGACAGTAGGCTACACCTTC. The encoded protein is CASSLTGTVGYTF.

This clone was seen only once. The CDR3: CASSPPQRGEQYF. CDR3 bases: TGTGCCAGCAGCCCCCCTCAAAGGGGCGAGCAGTACTTC. The rearrangement uses TRBV9 and TRBJ2-7, with D possibly TRBD1 on 5 matching bases. Germline CDR1 reads SGDLS; CDR2 reads YYNGEE. Trimming took 4 bases from V and 6 from J, leaving 14 bases between them. The CDR3 length is 13 residues.

V usage is TRBV6-6 and J usage is TRBJ2-5, with D unresolved. In germline, CDR1 is MNHNY, CDR2 SVGAGI (reference sequence). The CDR3 extends over 13 amino acids. V was trimmed by 2 bases and J by 5 bases, leaving 9 bases between them. CDR3 nucleotide sequence: TGTGCCAGCAGTTACCGCCTAGTGGAGACCCAGTACTTC. Protein product: CASSYRLVETQYF.

J is TRBJ2-1 and V is TRBV2, with 7 bases matching TRBD2. The germline V gene encodes CDR1 SNHLY and CDR2 FYNNEI. J gave up 7 bases and V 8 bases, and 11 bases lay outside the gene matches. CDR3 length: 14 amino acids. CDR3 bases: TGTGCCAGCCGTGGGGGGGGTAGCTTAAATGAGCAGTTCTTC. This translates into CASRGGGSLNEQFF.

The CDR3 sequence: CASSPGEVRGTEAFF. CDR3 in DNA: TGTGCCAGCAGTCCCGGGGAGGTGAGGGGCACTGAAGCTTTCTTT. This chain uses TRBV6-6 with TRBJ1-1; tentatively, D is TRBD1 (5 bases). This CDR3 has 15 residues. Per germline, CDR1 MNHNY and CDR2 SVGAGI (reference sequence). V was pared by 5 bases and J by 4 bases, with 17 bases between.

The rearrangement links TRBV5-1 to TRBJ2-7; TRBD1 is a possible D gene (6 bases). V lost 4 bases to trimming and J lost 5 bases, with 19 bases between them. The CDR3 length is 15 residues. Looked up from germline, CDR1 is SGHRS and CDR2 is YFSETQ. The CDR3: CASSVRTGTGNEQYF. The CDR3 nucleotides are TGCGCCAGCAGCGTACGTACAGGGACCGGTAACGAGCAGTACTTC. The entire variable domain, with the rest obtained from reference TRBV5-1 and TRBJ2-7, is as follows: KAGVTQTPRYLIKTRGQQVTLSCSPISGHRSVSWYQQTPGQGLQFLFEYFSETQRNKGNFPGRFSGRQFSNSRSEMNVSTLELGDSALYLCASSVRTGTGNEQYFGPGTRLTVT.

The chain employs TRBV4-2 and TRBJ1-1; D uncertain. V gave up 0 bases and J gave up 5 bases, with 7 bases separating them. Germline CDR1 is LGHNA and CDR2 is YNFKEQ. The CDR3 has 13 amino acids. CDR3 coding DNA: TGTGCCAGCAGCCAAGATGGATGGACTGAAGCTTTCTTT. Translated: CASSQDGWTEAFF.

The chain employs TRBV2 and TRBJ1-3; no firm D call. V gave up 1 base and J gave up 7 bases, with 23 bases separating them. Per the germline V gene, CDR1 is SNHLY and CDR2 is FYNNEI. This CDR3 spans 18 amino acids. CDR3 in DNA: TGTGCCAGCAGTGAAGAAATGACGGTCGATATGGGTACTAACACCATATATTTT. It is translated as CASSEEMTVDMGTNTIYF. Full variable domain (outside the CDR3, taken from reference TRBV2 and TRBJ1-3): EPEVTQTPSHQVTQMGQEVILRCVPISNHLYFYWYRQILGQKVEFLVSFYNNEISEKSEIFDDQFSVERPDGSNFTLKIRSTKLEDSAMYFCASSEEMTVDMGTNTIYFGEGSWLTVV.

Written as DNA, the CDR3 is TGTGCCAGTCGAAGCGGTAGCTCCTACGAGCAGTACTTC. This gives the protein CASRSGSSYEQYF. V gene TRBV28 combines with J gene TRBJ2-7, with D tentatively TRBD2 (5 bases). V lost 9 bases and J 0 bases, leaving 12 bases between the germline ends. Germline V lookup: CDR1 MDHEN, CDR2 SYDVKM. The CDR3 spans 13 residues.

This clone was observed once. V is TRBV4-3 and J is TRBJ2-1; D gene ambiguous. The CDR3 is 14 residues long. Trimming pared 0 bases from V and 4 bases from J, leaving 7 bases between. CDR1 is LGHNA and CDR2 is YSLEER in the germline V gene. CDR3 coding DNA: TGCGCCAGCAGCCAAGAGCGGAGTTACAATGAGCAGTTCTTC. This gives the protein CASSQERSYNEQFF.

This chain connects TRBV5-6 to TRBJ1-5; D gene ambiguous. The CDR3 runs to 13 residues. V lost 7 bases and J lost 3, with 11 bases in between. Germline V gene data show CDR1 as SGHDT and CDR2 as YYEEEE. The CDR3 is CASLSQANQPQHF. In nucleotides, the CDR3 is TGTGCCAGCCTATCCCAGGCCAATCAGCCCCAGCATTTT.

The chain is built from TRBV11-2 and TRBJ2-1, with D possibly matching TRBD1 (7 bases). CDR1 and CDR2 (germline): SGHAT, FQNNGV. Trimming left V 3 bases short and J 8 bases short, with 17 bases between. The CDR3 consists of 15 residues. The CDR3 loop is CASSFFSRGTYEQFF. The CDR3 DNA reads as TGTGCCAGCAGCTTCTTTTCCAGGGGGACTTATGAGCAGTTCTTC.

The table lists this clone with a count of one. CDR3 sequence: CASSLQTGNQPQHF. The CDR3 region has the DNA TGTGCCAGTAGTCTCCAGACAGGCAATCAGCCCCAGCATTTT. V is TRBV19 and J is TRBJ1-5, with TRBD1 as a possible D gene (5 bases). The CDR3 has 14 residues. The germline V and J ends were trimmed by 5 bases and 2 bases, with 10 bases remaining between them. Germline assignment: CDR1 LNHDA and CDR2 SQIVND (reference sequence).

In the case of this clone: One end of the junction varies from germline; a read error may be responsible. The chain uses TRBV28 and TRBJ2-7; D tentatively fits TRBD1 or TRBD2 (6 bases each). The CDR3 totals 15 residues. The germline V gene has CDR1 MDHEN and CDR2 SYDVKM. CDR3 bases: TGTGCCAGCAGTAGGGGGGACCTCCCTTTCACCCACGTTACCTTC. Its translation is CASSRGDLPFTHVTF. Complete variable domain (other parts from reference TRBV28 and TRBJ2-7): DVKVTQSSRYLVKRTGEKVFLECVQDMDHENMFWYRQDPGLGLRLIYFSYDVKMKEKGDIPEGYSVSREKKERFSLILESASTNQTSMYLCASSRGDLPFTHVTFGPGTRLTVT.

The rearrangement uses TRBV7-2 and TRBJ1-3; no firm D call. The CDR3 has 16 residues. V lost 2 bases and J lost 0, with 11 bases in between. Germline CDR1 reads SGHTA; CDR2 reads FQGNSA. The CDR3 region is CASSLFSPFSGNTIYF. CDR3 DNA sequence: TGTGCCAGCAGCTTATTTAGTCCCTTCTCTGGAAACACCATATATTTT.

This clone was recorded a few times. J is TRBJ1-5 and V is TRBV18, with D uncertain. Germline-derived CDR1 and CDR2 are KGHSH and LQKENI. The V gene lost 0 bases and the J gene lost 7 bases, with 7 bases spanning the gap. The CDR3 has 13 amino acids. CDR3 nucleotide sequence: TGTGCCAGCTCACCACCGTTAGGGCAGCCCCAGCATTTT. It specifies CASSPPLGQPQHF.

The table lists this clone with a few counts. The chain has TRBV7-9 and TRBJ2-7; D remains ambiguous. This CDR3 is 14 amino acids long. Between the trimmed V and J ends, which lost 5 bases and 0 bases, there was a span of 11 bases. The germline CDR1 and CDR2 sequences are SEHNR and FQNEAQ (reference sequence). The CDR3 sequence is CASSPWTDSYEQYF. CDR3 nucleotides: TGTGCCAGCAGCCCCTGGACGGACTCCTACGAGCAGTACTTC. Together with reference TRBV7-9 and TRBJ2-7, the CDR3 gives the full variable domain: DTGVSQNPRHKITKRGQNVTFRCDPISEHNRLYWYRQTLGQGPEFLTYFQNEAQLEKSRLLSDRFSAERPKGSFSTLEIQRTEQGDSAMYLCASSPWTDSYEQYFGPGTRLTVT.